The 8 T cell receptor beta chains below were found in one sample sequenced in a study of T cells in Graves' hyperthyroidism and ophthalmopathy (dated by TCRdb to about 2019). Library construction relied on multiplex PCR. Sequencing instrument: Illumina HiSeq 2000. The TCR beta CDR3 regions were amplified from the RNA transcripts. The TCR CDR3 was subjected to a first round of RT-PCR using the HTBI primer set and the Qiagen OneStep RT-PCR kit. The public reads were run again by TCRdb, first through fastp at Q25 and then through MiXCR, and only productive beta chains were kept. Every distinct CDR3 protein forms one entry, paired with its most common genes and DNA. The sample table contains hundreds of thousands of distinct CDR3 sequences; only one count was recorded for approximately 13% of them. 9% to 9.5% of the sample rests with the top ten. Sequencing input: blood. These receptors originate from a woman between 18 and 29 years old with Graves' hyperthyroidism.

This clonotype was recorded at least ten times. V gene TRBV6-1 combines with J gene TRBJ2-3; D gene uncertain. The CDR3 spans 14 residues. The germline V gene has CDR1 MNHNS and CDR2 SASEGT. Trimming cost V 7 bases and J 2 bases, with 13 bases left between them. This CDR3 reads CASTDPVTTDTQYF. The CDR3 bases are TGTGCCAGCACCGACCCGGTAACCACAGATACGCAGTATTTT.

This clonotype was counted many times. The rearrangement links TRBV11-2 to TRBJ2-1; D gene unclear. Germline CDR1 SGHAT, CDR2 FQNNGV. Trimming stripped 3 bases from V and 10 bases from J, with 10 bases between. CDR3 length equals 12 residues. CDR3 sequence (DNA): TGTGCCAGCAGCTTTAGCTTGGGAGAGCAGTTCTTC. It codes for CASSFSLGEQFF.

The V call is TRBV19, the J call TRBJ2-2, with D uncertain. The CDR3 length is 13 residues. V shed 4 bases and J shed 0 bases, with 3 bases lying between them. Germline V gene lookup returns CDR1 LNHDA and CDR2 SQIVND (reference sequence). DNA for the CDR3: TGTGCCAGTAGTACTGCGAACACCGGGGAGCTGTTTTTT. Encoded protein: CASSTANTGELFF. The entire variable domain, with the rest obtained from reference TRBV19 and TRBJ2-2, is as follows: DGGITQSPKYLFRKEGQNVTLSCEQNLNHDAMYWYRQDPGQGLRLIYYSQIVNDFQKGDIAEGYSVSREKKESFPLTVTSAQKNPTAFYLCASSTANTGELFFGEGSRLTVL.

This clonotype was counted at least ten times. The gene calls are TRBV28 and TRBJ2-4; D not resolved. Trimming removed 2 bases from V and 0 bases from J, with 8 bases in between. The CDR3 runs to 15 residues. The germline V gene has CDR1 MDHEN and CDR2 SYDVKM. The CDR3 coding sequence is TGTGCCAGCAGTTTACCCAGCCTAGCCAAAAACATTCAGTACTTC. Encoded protein: CASSLPSLAKNIQYF.

This clonotype was seen at least ten times. DNA of the CDR3: TGTGCCAGCAGTCCCGCAGGGGGCGGTTCTTCTGGCTACACCTTC. Translation: CASSPAGGGSSGYTF. The chain employs TRBV27 and TRBJ1-2, with 8 nucleotides matching TRBD1. The V segment lost 5 bases and the J segment 7 bases; nucleotides outside the gene matches: 12. Germline V lookup: CDR1 MNHEY, CDR2 SMNVEV (reference sequence). The CDR3 is made up of 15 amino acids.

This clonotype has a count of ten or more. The J gene is TRBJ1-5, the V gene TRBV3-1, with D unresolved. The V end was cut by 5 bases, the J end by 0 bases, with 8 bases between. Per the germline V gene, CDR1 is LGHDT and CDR2 is YNNKEL (reference sequence). The CDR3 covers 14 residues. CDR3 residues: CASSITYSNQPQHF. CDR3 DNA: TGTGCCAGCAGCATAACATATAGCAATCAGCCCCAGCATTTT.

This chain uses TRBV7-2 with TRBJ1-2; TRBD1 matches 9 bases. In germline, CDR1 is SGHTA, CDR2 FQGNSA. The CDR3 has 16 amino acids. Trimming removed 5 bases from V and 3 bases from J; junction bases left unmatched: 10. Here the CDR3 reads CASSAQGAGLDYGYTF. The DNA of the CDR3 is TGTGCCAGCAGCGCACAGGGGGCGGGTTTAGACTATGGCTACACCTTC. The variable domain in full, completed from reference TRBV7-2 and TRBJ1-2, reads GAGVSQSPSNKVTEKGKDVELRCDPISGHTALYWYRQSLGQGLEFLIYFQGNSAPDKSGLPSDRFSAERTGGSVSTLTIQRTQQEDSAVYLCASSAQGAGLDYGYTFGSGTRLTVV.

The chain couples TRBV6-1 to TRBJ1-6; D gene ambiguous. The CDR3 is 16 residues long. V lost 3 bases to trimming and J lost 3 bases, with 12 bases between them. Germline loops: CDR1 MNHNS, CDR2 SASEGT. CDR3 bases: TGTGCCAGCAGTGAGGGCAGAGCCTTCTATAATTCACCCCTCCACTTT. Translated, it gives CASSEGRAFYNSPLHF.